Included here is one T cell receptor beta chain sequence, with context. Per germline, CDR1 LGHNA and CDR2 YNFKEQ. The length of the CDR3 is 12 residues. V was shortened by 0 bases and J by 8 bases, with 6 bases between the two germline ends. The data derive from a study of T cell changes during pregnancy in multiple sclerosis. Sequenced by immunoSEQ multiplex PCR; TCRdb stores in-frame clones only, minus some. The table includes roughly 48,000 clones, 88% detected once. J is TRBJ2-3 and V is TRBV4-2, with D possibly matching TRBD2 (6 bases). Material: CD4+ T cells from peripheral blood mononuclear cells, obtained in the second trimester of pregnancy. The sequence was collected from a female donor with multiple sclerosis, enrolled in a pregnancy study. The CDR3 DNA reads TGTGCCAGCAGCCAAGACGGGGGTACGCAGTATTTT. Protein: CASSQDGGTQYF.